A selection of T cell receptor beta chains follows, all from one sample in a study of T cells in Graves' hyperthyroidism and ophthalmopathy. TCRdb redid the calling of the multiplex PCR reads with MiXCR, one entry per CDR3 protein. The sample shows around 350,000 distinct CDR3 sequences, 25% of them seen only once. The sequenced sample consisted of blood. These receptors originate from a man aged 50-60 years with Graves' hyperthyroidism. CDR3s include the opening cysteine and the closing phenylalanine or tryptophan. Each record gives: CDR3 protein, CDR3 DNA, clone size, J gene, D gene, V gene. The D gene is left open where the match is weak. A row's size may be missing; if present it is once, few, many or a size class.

cdr3_aa: CATSDLRSNQPQHF
cdr3_nt: TGTGCCACCAGTGATTTACGGAGCAATCAGCCCCAGCATTTT
clone_size: .
j_call: TRBJ1-5
d_call: .
v_call: TRBV24-1

cdr3_aa: CASTTVSGANVLTF
cdr3_nt: TGTGCCAGCACTACGGTATCTGGGGCCAACGTCCTGACTTTC
clone_size: .
j_call: TRBJ2-6
d_call: .
v_call: TRBV12-3/TRBV12-4

cdr3_aa: CAWGFGTGEKETQYF
cdr3_nt: TGTGCCTGGGGGTTTGGGACAGGGGAAAAAGAGACCCAGTACTTC
clone_size: few
j_call: TRBJ2-5
d_call: TRBD1
v_call: TRBV30

cdr3_aa: CASSRDGSSGNTIYF
cdr3_nt: TGTGCCAGTAGCAGGGACGGGAGCTCTGGAAACACCATATATTTT
clone_size: .
j_call: TRBJ1-3
d_call: .
v_call: TRBV19

cdr3_aa: CSASQGYEQHF
cdr3_nt: TGCAGTGCTAGCCAGGGATACGAGCAGCACTTC
clone_size: .
j_call: TRBJ2-7
d_call: .
v_call: TRBV20-1

cdr3_aa: CASGLVHGGHNQPQHF
cdr3_nt: TGTGCTAGTGGTTTGGTACACGGGGGGCACAATCAGCCCCAGCATTTT
clone_size: few
j_call: TRBJ1-5
d_call: .
v_call: TRBV12-5

cdr3_aa: CASSLATAREGGQFF
cdr3_nt: TGTGCCAGCAGCTTAGCGACGGCGCGGGAAGGAGGGCAGTTCTTC
clone_size: .
j_call: TRBJ2-1
d_call: .
v_call: TRBV7-9

cdr3_aa: CASSLLSGSNSYEQYF
cdr3_nt: TGTGCCAGCAGCTTGCTTAGCGGGAGTAACTCCTACGAGCAGTACTTC
clone_size: few
j_call: TRBJ2-7
d_call: TRBD2
v_call: TRBV7-6

cdr3_aa: CASSLAGAETGELFF
cdr3_nt: TGTGCCAGCAGCTTAGCTGGGGCCGAGACCGGGGAGCTGTTTTTT
clone_size: .
j_call: TRBJ2-2
d_call: .
v_call: TRBV7-9

cdr3_aa: CASSLTGTVGNEQFF
cdr3_nt: TGCGCCAGCAGCCTCACCGGGACAGTAGGCAATGAGCAGTTCTTC
clone_size: few
j_call: TRBJ2-1
d_call: TRBD1
v_call: TRBV5-1

cdr3_aa: CASSGGRVSNTGELFF
cdr3_nt: TGTGCCAGCAGCGGGGGGCGGGTCTCGAACACCGGGGAGCTGTTTTTT
clone_size: few
j_call: TRBJ2-2
d_call: .
v_call: TRBV11-2

cdr3_aa: CASSLRDRGLEQYF
cdr3_nt: TGTGCCAGCAGCCTCCGGGACAGGGGGCTCGAGCAGTACTTC
clone_size: many
j_call: TRBJ2-7
d_call: TRBD1
v_call: TRBV12-3/TRBV12-4

cdr3_aa: CAISEPGDSYSGYTF
cdr3_nt: TGTGCCATCAGTGAGCCCGGAGACAGCTACTCTGGCTACACCTTC
clone_size: .
j_call: TRBJ1-2
d_call: .
v_call: TRBV10-3

cdr3_aa: CASSTGTGDYGYTF
cdr3_nt: TGTGCCAGCAGTACCGGGACAGGGGACTATGGCTACACCTTC
clone_size: few
j_call: TRBJ1-2
d_call: TRBD1
v_call: TRBV12-3/TRBV12-4

cdr3_aa: CSVEDLWASGRIF
cdr3_nt: TGCAGCGTTGAAGATCTGTGGGCTAGCGGGAGAATCTTC
clone_size: .
j_call: TRBJ2-1
d_call: TRBD2
v_call: TRBV29-1

cdr3_aa: CASSPTALGPYHEQFF
cdr3_nt: TGTGCCAGCAGCCCAACGGCCCTCGGCCCTTACCATGAGCAGTTCTTC
clone_size: .
j_call: TRBJ2-1
d_call: .
v_call: TRBV7-2

cdr3_aa: CASGLVGTGGGGLMTGELFF
cdr3_nt: TGTGCTAGTGGTTTAGTCGGGACAGGGGGGGGGGGACTAATGACCGGGGAGCTGTTTTTT
clone_size: few
j_call: TRBJ2-2
d_call: TRBD1
v_call: TRBV12-5

cdr3_aa: CASSLRGSGANVLTF
cdr3_nt: TGTGCCAGCAGCTTAAGGGGCTCTGGGGCCAACGTCCTGACTTTC
clone_size: many
j_call: TRBJ2-6
d_call: .
v_call: TRBV7-3

cdr3_aa: CASSFQGGQPQHF
cdr3_nt: TGCGCCAGCAGTTTTCAGGGAGGTCAGCCCCAGCATTTT
clone_size: few
j_call: TRBJ1-5
d_call: .
v_call: TRBV10-2

cdr3_aa: CASRITGNVNEQFF
cdr3_nt: TGTGCCAGCAGGATTACAGGGAATGTCAATGAGCAGTTCTTC
clone_size: many
j_call: TRBJ2-1
d_call: .
v_call: TRBV28

cdr3_aa: CASTLLPGRQETQYF
cdr3_nt: TGCGCCAGCACACTTCTACCGGGGCGGCAAGAGACCCAGTACTTC
clone_size: few
j_call: TRBJ2-5
d_call: .
v_call: TRBV5-1

cdr3_aa: CASSLASQYYGYTF
cdr3_nt: TGTGCCAGCAGCTTAGCAAGTCAGTACTATGGCTACACCTTC
clone_size: few
j_call: TRBJ1-2
d_call: .
v_call: TRBV7-8

cdr3_aa: CSARPGETQYF
cdr3_nt: TGCAGTGCTAGACCGGGGGAGACCCAGTACTTC
clone_size: .
j_call: TRBJ2-5
d_call: .
v_call: TRBV20-1

cdr3_aa: CASIGTFPYEQYF
cdr3_nt: TGTGCCAGCATTGGGACCTTTCCCTACGAGCAGTACTTC
clone_size: few
j_call: TRBJ2-7
d_call: .
v_call: TRBV28

cdr3_aa: CSARGRDRSYEQYF
cdr3_nt: TGCAGTGCTAGAGGCCGGGACCGCTCCTACGAGCAGTACTTC
clone_size: few
j_call: TRBJ2-7
d_call: .
v_call: TRBV20-1